One T cell receptor beta chain is described in this entry. The antigen remains unidentified. Time point given: after neoadjuvant nivolumab, at surgical resection. Sequencing used immunoSEQ multiplex PCR; TCRdb keeps in-frame clones, though not all of them. Found here are 11,000 to 15,000 clones, 71% of them singletons; the top ten hold 2.5% to 3%. This specimen comes from a study of neoadjuvant anti-PD-1 for oral cavity cancer. Study in general: Patients without progression got a fourth dose around day 43.

V shed 5 bases, J shed 0 bases, and the junction held 15 bases outside the gene matches. Germline V gene lookup returns CDR1 SGHTA and CDR2 FQGNSA. This CDR3 comprises 19 residues. Study findings and constraints: After neoadjuvant nivolumab, PBMC T cell clonality was significantly higher in non-responders than responders.

The clonotype originates from a person between 35 and 79 years old with oral cavity squamous cell carcinoma. This chain connects TRBV7-2 to TRBJ2-3; 9 nucleotides agree with TRBD2. Sample: PBMCs, taken after nivolumab (anti-PD-1) treatment. The CDR3 sequence: CASSRGPGLAPTSTDTQYF. For the CDR3, the DNA is TGTGCCAGCAGCCGAGGGCCAGGACTAGCGCCAACTAGCACAGATACGCAGTATTTT.